This TCR beta chain was identified in a study of blood T cells in healthy people across ages. Overall study results and limits: The diversity estimates, figures obtained from one million T cells, were considered underestimates. Changes in expanded clonotypes were possibly confounded, as the CMV status of donors was unknown.

As to this clonotype: The target antigen is unknown.

The germline gives CDR1 LNHDA, CDR2 SQIVND (reference sequence). CDR3 length equals 14 residues. V was pared by 7 bases and J by 4 bases, with 6 bases of the junction left unmatched. Alongside a J-beta primer mix, a sample-barcoded 5' primer served in a second PCR lasting roughly 6 to 11 cycles. TCRdb analysed the 5' RACE reads with MiXCR anew, one entry per CDR3 protein. Among around 750,000 distinct CDR3 sequences listed, about 53% were seen once. The origin of this receptor is an elderly man in good health. Sequencing input: blood. V gene TRBV19 combines with J gene TRBJ2-3, with 9 nucleotides matching TRBD1. The CDR3 spells CASTPWTGADTQYF. CDR3 bases: TGTGCCAGTACCCCCTGGACAGGGGCAGATACGCAGTATTTT.